This T cell receptor (beta chain) came from a study of cytomegalovirus exposure and HLA in healthy donors. Study-level background: About 80 million unique TCRs, all from HLA-typed donors, were included in an early release of the data.

The CDR3 is made up of 13 amino acids. Deletions cut 8 bases from V and 7 bases from J, with 17 bases between. Germline V gives CDR1 MNHNS, CDR2 SASEGT. The PCR employed 60 Vbeta primers together with 13 Jbeta primers. Only in-frame clones appear in the TCRdb table, and some are missing; sequencing was by immunoSEQ multiplex PCR. The sample consists of tens of thousands of clones, about 79% of them appearing once. The source is a man aged 60-69 years in good health and CMV-seropositive. The sample was PBMCs. The chain recombines TRBV6-1 with TRBJ1-1; D unclear. CDR3 sequence: CASPKRNSGEAFF. Here the CDR3 DNA reads TGTGCCAGCCCCAAGAGGAATTCGGGTGAAGCTTTCTTT.